The 20 T cell receptor beta chains presented below share a single source sample, sequenced in a study of T-cell memory formation after mild COVID-19. TCRdb analysed the 5' RACE reads with MiXCR anew, one entry per CDR3 protein. The table lists approximately 560,000 distinct CDR3 sequences, 15% to 20% of them singletons. Sequences were obtained from PBMCs or a T cell subset sorted from them (not recorded which). These receptors were taken from an adult woman who had mild COVID-19 (a few samples of this study predate the infection). Cell type and time point are not known.

This clonotype was counted only a few times. This sequence joins TRBV7-9 and TRBJ2-7; D perhaps matches TRBD2 (5 bases). V shed 2 bases and J shed 7 bases, with 12 bases lying between them. The germline V gene has CDR1 SEHNR and CDR2 FQNEAQ (reference sequence). The length of the CDR3 is 13 residues. This CDR3 reads CASSLRDGGEQYF. The CDR3 DNA is TGTGCCAGCAGCTTAAGAGATGGAGGTGAGCAGTACTTC.

The chain joins TRBV18 to TRBJ2-2, with a possible D match to TRBD2 (5 bases). Deletions cut 0 bases from V and 4 bases from J, with 12 bases between. The germline gives CDR1 KGHSH, CDR2 LQKENI. There are 16 residues in the CDR3. The CDR3 is CASSPPVRGPTGELFF. In DNA form, the CDR3 reads TGTGCCAGCTCACCACCCGTCAGAGGGCCCACCGGGGAGCTGTTTTTT.

J is TRBJ2-7 and V is TRBV3-1, with 7 bases lining up with TRBD1. The CDR3 runs 14 residues. The germline V gene encodes CDR1 LGHDT and CDR2 YNNKEL (reference sequence). Trimming at V came to 3 bases and at J to 5 bases, leaving 7 bases not matched to a gene. The CDR3 sequence is CASSHGTVRNEQYF. The CDR3 DNA is TGTGCCAGCAGCCACGGGACAGTCCGCAACGAGCAGTACTTC.

CDR3 sequence: CSVVTGSTEAFF. The DNA of the CDR3 is TGCAGCGTTGTGACGGGAAGCACTGAAGCTTTCTTT. The chain recombines TRBV29-1 with TRBJ1-1; D is unresolved. The CDR3 has 12 residues. The germline V gene has CDR1 SQVTM and CDR2 ANQGSEA. V lost 4 bases and J lost 4, with 10 bases in between.

This clonotype came up once. V and J are TRBV6-2 or TRBV6-3 and TRBJ2-5; 9 bases match TRBD1. Germline loops: CDR1 MNHEY, CDR2 SVGEGT. The CDR3 sequence is 15 residues long. With V trimmed by 2 bases and J by 2 bases, 3 bases remained unmatched. CDR3 in DNA: TGTGCCAGCAGTTACGGACAGGGGTTTCAAGAGACCCAGTACTTC. This encodes CASSYGQGFQETQYF.

This clonotype has a handful of counts. This chain joins TRBV27 and TRBJ1-5; TRBD1 aligns across 9 bases. V dropped 7 bases and J dropped 4; count of bases not matched to a gene: 11. This CDR3 comprises 16 residues. The germline V gene encodes CDR1 MNHEY and CDR2 SMNVEV (reference sequence). CDR3 protein: CASTPSGTGRNQPQHF. The CDR3 nucleotides read TGTGCCAGCACCCCTTCCGGGACAGGGAGAAATCAGCCCCAGCATTTT.

This clonotype was detected many times. This sequence joins TRBV5-5 and TRBJ1-1, with 9 nucleotides matching TRBD1. The CDR3 consists of 13 residues. V lost 4 bases and J lost 10; bases outside the gene matches: 8. Germline CDR1 reads SGHKS; CDR2 reads YYEKEE (reference sequence). CDR3 in amino acids: CASSLGQGKGAFF. CDR3 nucleotide sequence: TGTGCCAGCAGCCTTGGACAGGGGAAGGGAGCTTTCTTT.

This clonotype was seen more than once but under ten times. The chain recombines TRBV7-3 with TRBJ1-1; D is uncertain. The CDR3 is made up of 13 amino acids. CDR1 is SGHTA, CDR2 FQGTGA, per germline. Trimming removed 4 bases from V and 6 bases from J, with 12 bases in between. CDR3 protein: CASSSGPRAEAFF. The CDR3, as DNA: TGTGCCAGCAGCTCCGGGCCGCGGGCTGAAGCTTTCTTT. Based on the CDR3 plus reference TRBV7-3 and TRBJ1-1, the full variable domain is GAGVSQTPSNKVTEKGKYVELRCDPISGHTALYWYRQSLGQGPEFLIYFQGTGAADDSGLPNDRFFAVRPEGSVSTLKIQRTERGDSAVYLCASSSGPRAEAFFGQGTRLTVV.

J is TRBJ2-6 and V is TRBV12-3 or TRBV12-4; no firm D call. The CDR3 contains 15 residues. V lost 7 bases and J lost 0, with 10 bases in between. The CDR3 region is CASNSPRSGANVLTF. In DNA, the CDR3 is TGTGCCAGCAACTCCCCGCGCTCTGGGGCCAACGTCCTGACTTTC.

This clonotype was observed a few times. This chain joins TRBV5-6 and TRBJ2-7, with no clear D. The CDR3 is 13 residues long. Trimming removed 1 base from V and 3 bases from J, with 8 bases in between. Germline V gives CDR1 SGHDT, CDR2 YYEEEE. CDR3: CASSLWKNYEQYF. The CDR3 DNA reads as TGTGCCAGCAGCTTGTGGAAGAACTACGAGCAGTACTTC.

The chain is built from TRBV7-9 and TRBJ1-6, with a possible D match to TRBD1 (5 bases). The CDR3 has 14 amino acids. Trimming left V 2 bases short and J 6 bases short, with 8 bases between. The germline CDR1 and CDR2 sequences are SEHNR and FQNEAQ (reference sequence). CDR3 loop: CASSLPGINSPLHF. The CDR3 bases are TGTGCCAGCAGCTTACCAGGGATTAATTCACCCCTCCACTTT. Filled out from reference TRBV7-9 and TRBJ1-6, the complete variable domain reads DTGVSQNPRHKITKRGQNVTFRCDPISEHNRLYWYRQTLGQGPEFLTYFQNEAQLEKSRLLSDRFSAERPKGSFSTLEIQRTEQGDSAMYLCASSLPGINSPLHFGNGTRLTVT.

The chain uses TRBV7-6 and TRBJ2-1, with TRBD2 matching over 7 bases. CDR1 SGHVS and CDR2 FNYEAQ come from the germline V gene. J was trimmed by 5 bases and V by 5 bases; bases with no gene match: 9. The CDR3 has 15 amino acids. This CDR3 is CASSHSGGGDNEQFF. In DNA form, the CDR3 reads TGTGCCAGCAGCCATTCGGGGGGTGGGGACAATGAGCAGTTCTTC.

This clonotype occurred a few times. The chain links TRBV29-1 to TRBJ2-3; 8 positions agree with TRBD2. Germline lookup yields CDR1 SQVTM and CDR2 ANQGSEA. Trimming took 7 bases from V and 4 from J; bases not matched to a gene: 10. The CDR3 has 14 residues. The CDR3 region is CSAGAGGSADTQYF. As DNA, the CDR3 is TGCAGCGCTGGGGCGGGGGGCAGCGCAGATACGCAGTATTTT.

V gene TRBV12-3 or TRBV12-4 combines with J gene TRBJ1-1; D might be TRBD1 (6 bases). This CDR3 is built from 12 residues. Trimming took off 4 bases at V and 11 bases at J, with 14 bases between the two ends. Written as DNA, the CDR3 is TGTGCCAGCAGTTCGTTGGACAGAGTGGCTTTCTTT. Amino acids: CASSSLDRVAFF.

V usage is TRBV2 and J usage is TRBJ2-3; the D gene is possibly TRBD1 (5 bases). With 7 bases removed from V and 4 bases from J, the gap between germline ends came to 9 bases. Germline V gives CDR1 SNHLY, CDR2 FYNNEI. The CDR3 is made up of 12 amino acids. CDR3 in amino acids: CASIIRADTQYF. The DNA of the CDR3 is TGTGCCAGCATTATCAGGGCAGATACGCAGTATTTT.

There are a few counts of this clonotype. The CDR3 bases are TGCGCCAGCAGTAGGACCCGAGGGGTTGCTGAAGCTTTCTTT. As protein: CASSRTRGVAEAFF. V is TRBV10-2 and J is TRBJ1-1; possibly TRBD1 for D (5 bases). The CDR3 sequence is 14 residues long. Germline CDR1 WSHSY, CDR2 SAAADI. The germline V and J ends were trimmed by 5 bases and 6 bases, with 16 bases remaining between them.

This clonotype occurred a few times. The chain employs TRBV4-2 and TRBJ2-5; 10 positions match TRBD1. V lost 2 bases and J lost 5; bases outside the gene matches: 14. CDR3 length: 18 residues. CDR1 and CDR2 from the germline V gene are LGHNA and YNFKEQ. The CDR3 DNA reads as TGTGCCAGCAGCCAATTCCCCACCGGGACAGGGGTAGGGGAGACCCAGTACTTC. It translates to CASSQFPTGTGVGETQYF.

There are a few counts of this clonotype. This rearrangement joins TRBV30 to TRBJ2-1, with 7 positions matching TRBD1. J was trimmed by 2 bases and V by 5 bases; bases with no gene match: 3. The CDR3 consists of 13 residues. CDR1 and CDR2 (germline): GTSNPN, SVGIG (reference sequence). CDR3 amino acids: CAWAGQAYNEQFF. In nucleotides, the CDR3 is TGTGCCTGGGCCGGACAGGCCTACAATGAGCAGTTCTTC.

Here the CDR3 DNA reads TGCGCCAGCAGCTTGCCCGGGACTAGATCTGATACGCAGTATTTT. As protein: CASSLPGTRSDTQYF. The chain uses TRBV5-1 and TRBJ2-3, with 8 bases matching TRBD2. This CDR3 has 15 residues. From germline, CDR1 is SGHRS and CDR2 YFSETQ. J was trimmed by 6 bases and V by 1 base; bases with no gene match: 7.

There are a few counts of this clonotype. The chain uses TRBV29-1 and TRBJ1-2; 10 bases line up with TRBD1. Losses at the gene ends were 7 bases for V and 7 bases for J; bases not matched to a gene: 9. The CDR3 sequence is 13 residues long. Germline lookup yields CDR1 SQVTM and CDR2 ANQGSEA. DNA for the CDR3: TGCAGCGGGACAGGGGGAGGATTTGGTGGCTACACCTTC. Translating gives CSGTGGGFGGYTF.